The next 8 T cell receptor beta chains were all read from a single sample in a study of sequential checkpoint blockade in melanoma. Noted treatment: randomized to nivolumab then ipilimumab (arm A) or the reverse (arm B). Clones were read by immunoSEQ multiplex PCR, and TCRdb kept only the in-frame ones, dropping some. Among 5,000 to 7,000 clones, 20% to 25% were seen once, and the ten largest hold around a tenth. The material sequenced was tumor tissue (inferred from file names), taken from a patient given nivolumab and ipilimumab in sequence. The receptors originated from a human donor with melanoma.

This clone was seen many times. This chain uses TRBV11-3 with TRBJ1-1; 9 bases fit TRBD1. The length of the CDR3 is 14 residues. Per the germline V gene, CDR1 is SGHNT and CDR2 is YENEEA. After removal of 5 bases from V and 5 bases from J, the junction contained 6 bases not matched to a gene. The CDR3 is CASSRGQGNTEAFF. The CDR3 DNA reads TGTGCCAGCAGCCGGGGACAGGGTAATACTGAAGCTTTCTTT.

This chain uses TRBV2 with TRBJ1-5; a weak D match, TRBD1 (6 bases). V was pared by 3 bases and J by 3 bases, with 15 bases between. This CDR3 has 16 amino acids. Per the germline V gene, CDR1 is SNHLY and CDR2 is FYNNEI. The CDR3 sequence: CASSDETGLNNQPQHF. The CDR3 DNA reads TGTGCCAGCAGTGATGAGACAGGTCTAAACAATCAGCCCCAGCATTTT.

By share, this clone counts as medium-sized. The rearrangement uses TRBV11-3 and TRBJ2-7, with 10 bases lining up with TRBD2. Germline CDR1 reads SGHNT; CDR2 reads YENEEA. V was pared by 5 bases and J by 6 bases, with 13 bases of the junction left unmatched. The CDR3 loop spans 16 amino acids. The CDR3 loop is CASSPNQGIAGGEQYF. The CDR3, as DNA: TGTGCCAGCAGCCCGAATCAAGGCATAGCGGGAGGCGAGCAGTACTTC. Together with reference TRBV11-3 and TRBJ2-7, the CDR3 gives the full variable domain: EAGVVQSPRYKIIEKKQPVAFWCNPISGHNTLYWYLQNLGQGPELLIRYENEEAVDDSQLPKDRFSAERLKGVDSTLKIQPAELGDSAVYLCASSPNQGIAGGEQYFGPGTRLTVT.

The chain is built from TRBV7-4 and TRBJ2-2; D unclear. The CDR3 runs 13 residues. V dropped 1 base and J dropped 9 bases, with 9 bases sitting between them. Germline V gives CDR1 SGHVT, CDR2 SQSDAQ. For the CDR3, the DNA is TGTGCCAGCAGCTTAGTCGGCGTCAGGGAGCTGTTTTTT. Translation: CASSLVGVRELFF.

This clone was seen a few times. The genes are TRBV6-8 and TRBJ2-6; D tentatively fits TRBD1 or TRBD2 (5 bases each). CDR3 size: 16 residues. CDR1 is MNHGY, CDR2 SAAAGT, per germline. V lost 5 bases, J lost 0 bases, and 11 bases lay in between. CDR3: CASSPGRNSGANVLTF. CDR3 bases: TGTGCCAGCAGTCCGGGACGTAACTCTGGGGCCAACGTCCTGACTTTC.

Concerning this clone itself: The junction does not match germline at one end; this may be a read error. This rearrangement joins TRBV30 to TRBJ2-5; TRBD1 matches at 10 bases. Germline V CDR1 and CDR2: GTSNPN, SVGIG (reference sequence). CDR3 size: 14 residues. CDR3 amino acids: CAWSVAGLGTGVHF. The CDR3 DNA sequence: TGTGCCTGGAGTGTGGCGGGCCTAGGGACAGGGGTTCACTTC. Full variable domain (rest looked up from reference TRBV30 and TRBJ2-5): SQTIHQWPATLVQPVGSPLSLECTVEGTSNPNLYWYRQAAGRGLQLLFYSVGIGQISSEVPQNLSASRPQDRQFILSSKKLLLSDSGFYLCAWSVAGLGTGVHFGPGTRLLVL.

Only a few counts were recorded for this clone. The chain employs TRBV4-1 and TRBJ1-2, with D tentatively TRBD1 (5 bases). V lost 4 bases and J 8 bases, leaving 20 bases between the germline ends. This CDR3 spans 15 amino acids. Germline V gives CDR1 MGHRA, CDR2 YSYEKL. The chain's CDR3 is CASSRNTGQARGYTF. The DNA for the CDR3 is TGCGCCAGCAGCCGAAACACGGGGCAGGCCCGCGGCTACACCTTC.

The chain carries TRBV10-1 and TRBJ2-7; D is unresolved. The germline V and J ends were trimmed by 2 bases and 4 bases, with 3 bases remaining between them. The germline V gene encodes CDR1 WNHNN and CDR2 SYGVQD (reference sequence). The CDR3 covers 11 residues. The CDR3 sequence is CASSEGYEQYF. In nucleotides, the CDR3 is TGCGCCAGCAGTGAGGGGTACGAGCAGTACTTC.